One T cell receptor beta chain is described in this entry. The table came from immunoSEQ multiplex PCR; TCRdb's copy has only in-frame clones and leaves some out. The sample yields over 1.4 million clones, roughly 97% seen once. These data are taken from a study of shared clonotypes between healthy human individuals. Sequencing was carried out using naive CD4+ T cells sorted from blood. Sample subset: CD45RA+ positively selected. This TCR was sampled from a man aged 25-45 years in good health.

The CDR3 reads CAWSVHGANVLTF. CDR3 DNA sequence: TGTGCCTGGAGTGTACATGGGGCCAACGTCCTGACTTTC. The V and J genes are TRBV30 and TRBJ2-6; D is unclear. The CDR3 is 13 residues long. With 0 bases removed from V and 3 bases from J, the gap between germline ends came to 3 bases. Germline-derived CDR1 and CDR2 are GTSNPN and SVGIG (reference sequence).